Sequencing of this T cell receptor beta chain was carried out in a study of cytomegalovirus exposure and HLA in healthy donors. Vbeta (60) and Jbeta (13) primers were used in the PCR. Profiling relied on immunoSEQ multiplex PCR, and the TCRdb table lists in-frame clones only, not all of them. The table has 150,000 to 200,000 clones, around 75% seen once. Trimming took 2 bases from V and 3 from J, leaving 20 bases between them. The length of the CDR3 is 17 residues. Germline loops: CDR1 SGHAT, CDR2 FQNNGV. Sequencing was done on a sample of PBMCs. The TCR comes from a male donor in good health and CMV-seronegative. The chain carries TRBV11-2 and TRBJ2-7; D is unresolved. Written as DNA, the CDR3 is TGTGCCAGCAGCTTATGGCCTCAGGCGACCCCTTACTACGAGCAGTACTTC. Its translation is CASSLWPQATPYYEQYF.